This T cell receptor (beta chain) was observed in a study of blood T cell repertoires in COVID-19. The germline V gene encodes CDR1 SGHRS and CDR2 YFSETQ. Trimming removed 4 bases at V and 1 base at J, with 8 bases between. The length of the CDR3 is 13 residues. Profiled with immunoSEQ multiplex PCR; TCRdb holds only in-frame clones, not every one. The profile shows about 210,000 clones, 70% to 90% of them singletons. The chain has TRBV5-1 and TRBJ1-1; no clear D gene. The clonotype was recovered from a man aged 25-45 years with acute COVID-19. Sample: PBMCs or T cells enriched from blood (not recorded which). The chain's CDR3 is CASSVTSNTEAFF. CDR3 coding DNA: TGCGCCAGCAGCGTTACATCGAACACTGAAGCTTTCTTT.